This TCR beta chain was found in a study of blood T cell repertoires in COVID-19 (TCRdb year 2020). Regarding the study in general: Samples from collaborators originated in the United States, Italy and Spain and spanned both the acute and convalescent phases of COVID-19. The material from the prospective study consisted of cDNA or gDNA derived from T cells, B-cell-depleted T cells, or PBMCs. The dataset comprised deeply sampled blood TCRbeta repertoires from subjects exposed to, actively infected with, or recovered from COVID-19. A freely available public database, intended as a resource for researchers studying the immune response to SARS-CoV-2, is where the repertoires were released. Samples were obtained from the ongoing ImmuneRACE study (first 160 participants) and from 1,000 to 1,500 subjects provided by 6 global collaborators. Sample metadata almost always included a de-identified subject ID, COVID-19 status, age in years and sex. Where available, HLA class I and class II types were obtained from metadata supplied by the sample provider rather than from assay-based typing.

Its CDR3 holds 13 amino acids, cysteine through phenylalanine. Only the CDR3 DNA is retained, 39 bases long and in frame from the first base. V is shortened by 6 bases, J by 3 bases, and the region joining them spans 12 bases. The germline V gene supplies CDR1 ENHRY and CDR2 SYGVKD. Results and caveats for the whole study, not just this receptor: How much clinical and demographic metadata was included differed by source and by participant, and the metadata was provided uncurated.

On this clone: Its cognate antigen has yet to be identified. It has no much larger one-base neighbor in the sample; base qualities were not kept.

Participants in the prospective study were enrolled through a virtual design, were aged roughly 18 to 90 years, and lived in approximately 24 United States geographic areas. Cohort assignment in the prospective study relied on participant-reported clinical history from a screening survey and a study questionnaire. For ImmuneRACE Cohort 3, a participant was defined as recovered based on two consecutive negative NP/OP PCR tests, clearance by a healthcare professional, or resolution of symptoms. Mobile phlebotomists in the prospective study collected whole blood, serum and a nasopharyngeal or oropharyngeal swab from every participant. Participants in the prospective study had the option to provide additional blood draws and questionnaires over an approximately 2-month period. Before DNA extraction, prospective study blood samples were shipped either frozen or at room temperature. The immunoSEQ Assay, a bias-controlled multiplex PCR, was used to amplify TCRbeta CDR3 regions from genomic DNA. Processing in the source paper ran as follows. The number of nucleated cells in each sample was estimated by amplification of reference gene primers within the assay. To quantify the absolute abundance of each unique TCRbeta CDR3 rearrangement, sequence reads were collapsed and filtered. For each sample, productive Simpson clonality was calculated as the square root of Simpson's diversity index over productive rearrangements. TCRdb retrieved this table from immuneACCESS and kept in-frame rearrangements only. Not all clones are present; in checked studies, unresolved V genes account for under half, and no reason is known for the remainder. The V and J calls and clone size were taken over from that table, and D and trimming were inferred from the DNA. This sample has 150,000 to 200,000 clones in its table, and around 90% of those were observed once. More than 2% of the sample comes from the top ten.

Material: PBMCs or T cells enriched from blood (not recorded which). The receptor comes from a woman aged 25 to 39 who had recovered from COVID-19. The V and J segments used are TRBV10-3 and TRBJ2-7, and perhaps TRBD2 as D gene, on 5 matching bases. The CDR3 here reads CAISRMEDYEQYF. The DNA is TGTGCCATCAGCCGGATGGAGGACTACGAGCAGTACTTC.